This T cell receptor beta chain was sequenced in a study of technical replicates of blood from several donors. TCRdb's table, derived via immunoSEQ multiplex PCR, lists solely in-frame clones and lacks some. Here the sample spans about 100,000 clones, approximately 94% being singletons. CDR3 length equals 14 residues. V was clipped by 4 bases and J by 4 bases; unmatched bases: 4. Germline CDR1 and CDR2: SGHNT and YYREEE (reference sequence). The sample was T cells isolated from PBMCs. The V call is TRBV5-4, the J call TRBJ2-7; the match to TRBD2 covers 11 bases. The TCR was taken from a human donor in good health. This CDR3 reads CASSPLAGVYEQYF. The CDR3 bases are TGTGCCAGCAGCCCACTAGCGGGAGTATACGAGCAGTACTTC.